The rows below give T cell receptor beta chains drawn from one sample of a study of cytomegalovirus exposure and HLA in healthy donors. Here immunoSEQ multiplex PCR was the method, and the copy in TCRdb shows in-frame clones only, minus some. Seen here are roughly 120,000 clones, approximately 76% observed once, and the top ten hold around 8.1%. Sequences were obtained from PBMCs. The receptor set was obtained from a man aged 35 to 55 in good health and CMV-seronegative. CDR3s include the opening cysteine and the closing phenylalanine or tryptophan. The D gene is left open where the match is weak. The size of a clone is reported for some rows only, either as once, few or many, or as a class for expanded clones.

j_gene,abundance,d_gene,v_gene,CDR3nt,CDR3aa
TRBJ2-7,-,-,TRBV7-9,TGTGCCAGCAGCACAACCTACGAGCAGTACTTC,CASSTTYEQYF
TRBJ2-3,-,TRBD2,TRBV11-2,TGTGCCAGCAGGACCCTTCGGGGGGGCCGTCAGGATACGCAGTATTTT,CASRTLRGGRQDTQYF
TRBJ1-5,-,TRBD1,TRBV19,TGTGCCAGTAGTCTCGGGACAGGGAGCCAGCCCCAGCATTTT,CASSLGTGSQPQHF
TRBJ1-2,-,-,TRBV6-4,TGTGCCAGCAGTGTGGGGGCAGGGGTCGGCTATGGCTACACCTTC,CASSVGAGVGYGYTF
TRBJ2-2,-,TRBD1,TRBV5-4,TGTGCCAGCAGCCGGGAGACAGGGGGTGTGAACACCGGGGAGCTGTTTTTT,CASSRETGGVNTGELFF
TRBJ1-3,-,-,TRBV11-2,TGTGCCAGCAGCCTTTTTGGGGCGCTCGGAAACACCATATATTTT,CASSLFGALGNTIYF
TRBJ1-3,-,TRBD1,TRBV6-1,TGTGCCAGCAGTCCGACAGGGGGCTCTGGAAACACCATATATTTT,CASSPTGGSGNTIYF
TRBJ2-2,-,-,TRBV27,TGTGCCAGCAGTAAGGAGTTACTCGCGAACACCGGGGAGCTGTTTTTT,CASSKELLANTGELFF
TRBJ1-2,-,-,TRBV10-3,TGTGCCATCAGTGAGAGGACCTCTAAGGGGACTAACTATGGCTACACCTTC,CAISERTSKGTNYGYTF
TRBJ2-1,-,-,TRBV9,TGTGCCAGCAGTACGGGGGGCCCCTACAATGAGCAGTTCTTC,CASSTGGPYNEQFF
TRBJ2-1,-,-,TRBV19,TGTGCCAGTAGTATGAACAAATACAATGAGCAGTTCTTC,CASSMNKYNEQFF
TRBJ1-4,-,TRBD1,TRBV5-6,TGTGCCAGCAGGCCAACAGGGGGAACTAATGAAAAACTGTTTTTT,CASRPTGGTNEKLFF
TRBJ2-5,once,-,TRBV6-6,TGTGCCAGCAGTTACGACTTTAAAGAGACCCAGTACTTC,CASSYDFKETQYF
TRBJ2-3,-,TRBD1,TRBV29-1,TGCAGCGCTTCACGAGACAGGGAAGCGACTTATTTT,CSASRDREATYF
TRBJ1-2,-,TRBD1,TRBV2,TGTGCCAGCGGTCAGGGGGCTGTCTATGGCTACACCTTC,CASGQGAVYGYTF
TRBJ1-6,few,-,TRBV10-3,TGTGCCATCAGTGAAGGGGATGGGTCACCCCTCCACTTT,CAISEGDGSPLHF
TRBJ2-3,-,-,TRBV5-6,TGTGCCAGCAGCTTGGGTTCCCTAGCGGATACGCAGTATTTT,CASSLGSLADTQYF
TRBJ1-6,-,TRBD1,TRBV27,TGTGCCAGCACAGGGGGATCGTTTAATTCACCCCTCCACTTT,CASTGGSFNSPLHF
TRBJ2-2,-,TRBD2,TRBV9,TGTGCCAGCAGCGTAGCTACACGAGCGGGGGGGCCCGGGGAGCTGTTTTTT,CASSVATRAGGPGELFF
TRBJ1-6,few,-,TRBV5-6,TGTGCCAGCAGAAAAGAGCAGGGAAGGATGGATTCACCCCTCCACTTT,CASRKEQGRMDSPLHF
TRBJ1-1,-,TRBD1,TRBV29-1,TGCAGCGTGGCGGACAGGGGGCTCACTGAAGCTTTCTTT,CSVADRGLTEAFF
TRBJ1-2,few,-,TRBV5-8,TGTGCCAGCAGCTGGGGCCGGAGTGGCTACACCTTC,CASSWGRSGYTF
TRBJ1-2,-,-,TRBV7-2,TGTGCCAGCAGCTTAGAAGGCCTAAGGGGTGGCTACACCTTC,CASSLEGLRGGYTF
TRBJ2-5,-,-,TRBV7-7,TGTGCTAGCAGCTTAGGCAGGGGCTCAAGAGAGACCCAGTACTTC,CASSLGRGSRETQYF
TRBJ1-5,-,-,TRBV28,TGTGCCAGCATTGCAGGGCTGTATCAGCCCCAGCATTTT,CASIAGLYQPQHF
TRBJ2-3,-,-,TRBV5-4,TGTGCCAGCAGCTTGGAGACAGGTTCCCAGGTGGATACGCAGTATTTT,CASSLETGSQVDTQYF
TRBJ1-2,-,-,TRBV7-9,TGTGCCAGCAGCTTAGGGCAAATCTATGGCTACACCTTC,CASSLGQIYGYTF
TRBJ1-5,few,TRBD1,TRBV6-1,TGTGCCAGCAGTCAGGGACAGGTCCAGCCCCAGCATTTT,CASSQGQVQPQHF
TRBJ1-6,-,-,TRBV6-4,TGTGCCAGCGAACCCGGGGGTTATTCACCCCTCCACTTT,CASEPGGYSPLHF
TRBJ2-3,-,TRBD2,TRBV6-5,TGTGCCAGCAGTTACGCTAGCGGGGTGGGCACAGATACGCAGTATTTT,CASSYASGVGTDTQYF
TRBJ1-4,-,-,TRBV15,TGTGCCACCAGCAGAGATCAGGGAACTAATGAAAAACTGTTTTTT,CATSRDQGTNEKLFF
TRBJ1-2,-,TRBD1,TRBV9,TGTGCCAGCAGCGTAGAGGGGGCGCCCAGGTCTGGCTACACCTTC,CASSVEGAPRSGYTF
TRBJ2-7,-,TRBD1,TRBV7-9,TGTGCCAGCAGCTTCATAGACAGGGGGCGGTTCGAGCAGTACTTC,CASSFIDRGRFEQYF
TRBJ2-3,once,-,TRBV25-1,TGTGCCAGCAGTGAACTCGGAGATAGGACAGATACGCAGTATTTT,CASSELGDRTDTQYF
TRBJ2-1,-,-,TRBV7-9,TGTGCCAGCAGCGCCTCAGGGCCCGATGAGCAGTTCTTC,CASSASGPDEQFF
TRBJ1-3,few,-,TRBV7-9,TGTGCCAGCAGCTCCGCTGGAAACACCATATATTTT,CASSSAGNTIYF
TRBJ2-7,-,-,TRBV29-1,TGCAGCGTAGCCTCGCCGCCCGCCGAGAGCTCCTACGAGCAGTACTTC,CSVASPPAESSYEQYF
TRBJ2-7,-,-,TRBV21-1,TGTGCCAGCAGCCCAGGGGGACAGGGACCCTACGAGCAGTACTTC,CASSPGGQGPYEQYF
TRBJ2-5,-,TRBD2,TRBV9,TGTGCCAGCAGCGCCCCCCGAGCGGGGGGTTTAGAGACCCAGTACTTC,CASSAPRAGGLETQYF
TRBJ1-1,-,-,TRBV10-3,TGTGCCATCAGTGACTACAGTATGAACACTGAAGCTTTCTTT,CAISDYSMNTEAFF
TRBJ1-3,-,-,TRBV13,TGTGCCAGCAGCCCCCCGACAGTCTACTCTGGAAACACCATATATTTT,CASSPPTVYSGNTIYF
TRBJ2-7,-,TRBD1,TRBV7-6,TGTGCCAGCAGCCCGGGACAGCGCTACGAGCAGTACTTC,CASSPGQRYEQYF
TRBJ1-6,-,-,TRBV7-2,TGTGCCAGCAGCTTGACAGCTTCGGGTTCACCCCTCCACTTT,CASSLTASGSPLHF
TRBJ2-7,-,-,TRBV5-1,TGCGCCAGCAGCTTGGTGGACCATAGGGGCTACGAGCAGTACTTC,CASSLVDHRGYEQYF
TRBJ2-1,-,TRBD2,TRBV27,TGTGCCAGCAGTTCGGGACTAGCCTTGTTCTACAATGAGCAGTTCTTC,CASSSGLALFYNEQFF